Each of the 16 T cell receptor beta chains below was sequenced from the same sample in a study of beta chain features in type 1 diabetes. Expressed TCRB transcripts were sequenced because the entire RNA isolate underwent reverse transcription. Assay: immunoSEQ multiplex PCR; the TCRdb copy retains only in-frame clones and omits some. The sample records some 150,000 clones, around 10% being singletons. Sequenced: central memory CD4+ T cells from blood. The origin of the receptors is a man in his late teens or twenties in good health.

The gene calls are TRBV28 and TRBJ2-3; TRBD2 might be the D (6 bases). CDR1 and CDR2 from the germline V gene are MDHEN and SYDVKM. This CDR3 contains 13 residues. Between the trimmed V and J ends, which lost 2 bases and 6 bases, there was a span of 9 bases. The CDR3 sequence: CASSLGGRDTQYF. The CDR3 DNA reads as TGTGCCAGCAGTTTAGGAGGGCGGGATACGCAGTATTTT.

The chain links TRBV30 to TRBJ2-1; D may be TRBD2 (5 bases). The CDR3 sequence is 11 residues long. V shed 1 base and J shed 7 bases, with 5 bases lying between them. Per the germline V gene, CDR1 is GTSNPN and CDR2 is SVGIG (reference sequence). This chain's CDR3 is CAWSERNEQFF. The CDR3 DNA is TGTGCCTGGAGTGAGCGGAATGAGCAGTTCTTC.

The chain carries TRBV5-1 and TRBJ1-2, with 9 bases matching TRBD1. The CDR3 has 14 residues. The germline CDR1 and CDR2 sequences are SGHRS and YFSETQ. V gave up 3 bases and J gave up 4 bases; unmatched junction bases: 4. CDR3 residues: CASSSDRGSYGYTF. The CDR3 region has the DNA TGCGCCAGCAGCTCGGACAGGGGTAGCTATGGCTACACCTTC. The full variable domain, in which reference TRBV5-1 and TRBJ1-2 provide the parts outside the CDR3, is KAGVTQTPRYLIKTRGQQVTLSCSPISGHRSVSWYQQTPGQGLQFLFEYFSETQRNKGNFPGRFSGRQFSNSRSEMNVSTLELGDSALYLCASSSDRGSYGYTFGSGTRLTVV.

This clone was detected a few times. The chain recombines TRBV28 with TRBJ1-1; unclear D gene. The CDR3 consists of 12 residues. Trimming stripped 2 bases from V and 3 bases from J, with 4 bases between. Germline CDR1 reads MDHEN; CDR2 reads SYDVKM. This CDR3 is CASSLTHTEAFF. The CDR3 coding sequence is TGTGCCAGCAGTTTAACCCACACTGAAGCTTTCTTT. Supplemented by reference TRBV28 and TRBJ1-1, the full variable domain reads DVKVTQSSRYLVKRTGEKVFLECVQDMDHENMFWYRQDPGLGLRLIYFSYDVKMKEKGDIPEGYSVSREKKERFSLILESASTNQTSMYLCASSLTHTEAFFGQGTRLTVV.

For this clone: Additional DNA sequences in this sample encode the identical CDR3. The chain is built from TRBV29-1 and TRBJ1-2; no definite D call. Germline V lookup: CDR1 SQVTM, CDR2 ANQGSEA. The V gene lost 1 base and the J gene lost 0 bases, with 6 bases spanning the gap. This CDR3 comprises 13 residues. The CDR3 coding sequence is TGCAGCGTTGAAGGGGGAGCTAACTATGGCTACACCTTC. Translation gives CSVEGGANYGYTF.

Comments on this clone: Possible read error: a much larger clone is one base away. The chain joins TRBV29-1 to TRBJ1-2, with 8 bases that match TRBD1. The CDR3 runs to 17 residues. Per germline, CDR1 SQVTM and CDR2 ANQGSEA. Germline trimming cut 8 bases from V and 0 bases from J; bases unmatched to any gene: 17. CDR3 bases: TGCAGCTCCCTCGCAGGGGCCGGGACAGGTTCTAACTATGGCTACACCTTC. Protein sequence: CSSLAGAGTGSNYGYTF. The full variable domain, completed using reference TRBV29-1 and TRBJ1-2, is SAVISQKPSRDICQRGTSLTIQCQVDSQVTMMFWYRQQPGQSLTLIATANQGSEATYESGFVIDKFPISRPNLTFSTLTVSNMSPEDSSIYLCSSLAGAGTGSNYGYTFGSGTRLTVV.

This clone turned up a few times. The chain is built from TRBV19 and TRBJ2-1; weak D call: TRBD2 (5 bases). The CDR3 totals 15 residues. CDR1 and CDR2 (germline): LNHDA, SQIVND (reference sequence). V was clipped by 3 bases and J by 6 bases, with 15 bases between them. The CDR3 sequence: CASSIPTLSVNEQFF. The DNA for the CDR3 is TGTGCCAGTAGTATTCCCACCCTTAGCGTCAATGAGCAGTTCTTC.

The chain has TRBV23-1 and TRBJ1-1, with TRBD1 as a possible D gene (5 bases). TRBV23-1 is assigned to the ORF class and has an uncertain function. CDR3 size: 15 residues. V was pared by 5 bases and J by 8 bases, with 21 bases between. The CDR3 sequence is CASSSLDKRFNEAFF. As DNA, the CDR3 is TGCGCCAGCAGTTCTCTGGACAAGAGGTTTAACGAAGCTTTCTTT.

This clone has just a few counts. The chain recombines TRBV29-1 with TRBJ2-1; 7 bases are a match to TRBD2. V gave up 8 bases and J gave up 0 bases; unmatched junction bases: 13. The CDR3 is made up of 16 amino acids. Germline V gene data show CDR1 as SQVTM and CDR2 as ANQGSEA. In nucleotides, the CDR3 is TGCAGCATCAACATGGGAGGGGAGTTCTCCTACAATGAGCAGTTCTTC. This codes for CSINMGGEFSYNEQFF.

There are a few counts of this clone. The gene calls are TRBV6-1 and TRBJ2-7; TRBD2 aligns across 7 bases. J lost 4 bases, V lost 7 bases, and 10 bases had no gene match. From germline, CDR1 is MNHNS and CDR2 SASEGT. CDR3 length: 14 amino acids. CDR3 amino acids: CASKAGTNLYEQYF. CDR3 nucleotides: TGTGCCAGCAAGGCGGGGACTAATCTTTACGAGCAGTACTTC.

This clone has a handful of counts. This sequence joins TRBV7-3 and TRBJ2-3; 7 bases are shared with TRBD1. This CDR3 comprises 13 residues. CDR1 SGHTA and CDR2 FQGTGA come from the germline V gene. The V gene end was trimmed by 2 bases and the J gene end by 5 bases; junction bases not matched to a gene: 1. The CDR3 sequence is CASSLDREDTQYF. The CDR3 DNA sequence: TGTGCCAGCAGCTTAGACAGGGAAGATACGCAGTATTTT.

The rearrangement links TRBV28 to TRBJ1-2; unclear D gene. This CDR3 contains 12 residues. V dropped 1 base and J dropped 7 bases, with 7 bases sitting between them. CDR1 is MDHEN and CDR2 is SYDVKM in the germline V gene. For the CDR3, the DNA is TGTGCCAGCAGTTTATCCCAACTTGGCTACACCTTC. This codes for CASSLSQLGYTF.

The rearrangement joins TRBV29-1 to TRBJ1-2, with D possibly matching TRBD1 (5 bases). CDR3 length equals 14 residues. CDR1 and CDR2 (germline): SQVTM, ANQGSEA. Trimming removed 1 base at V and 1 base at J, with 10 bases between. In DNA, the CDR3 is TGCAGCGTTGAAGTCGGGACCCTTAACTATGGCTACACCTTC. Translated, it gives CSVEVGTLNYGYTF.

This clone turned up a few times. The chain carries TRBV7-2 and TRBJ1-5, with D tentatively TRBD1 (6 bases). This CDR3 spans 13 amino acids. CDR1 and CDR2 (germline): SGHTA, FQGNSA. V lost 3 bases and J 5 bases, leaving 8 bases between the germline ends. The DNA for the CDR3 is TGTGCCAGCAGCTTTAACAGGGATCAGCCCCAGCATTTT. Its translation is CASSFNRDQPQHF. Complete variable domain (other parts from reference TRBV7-2 and TRBJ1-5): GAGVSQSPSNKVTEKGKDVELRCDPISGHTALYWYRQSLGQGLEFLIYFQGNSAPDKSGLPSDRFSAERTGGSVSTLTIQRTQQEDSAVYLCASSFNRDQPQHFGDGTRLSIL.

This chain uses TRBV28 with TRBJ1-2, with D possibly TRBD1 on 6 matching bases. Germline-derived CDR1 and CDR2 are MDHEN and SYDVKM. Trimming removed 6 bases at V and 4 bases at J, with 21 bases between. The CDR3 is 16 amino acids. The DNA of the CDR3 is TGTGCCAGCAGCACCTTCCAACAGGGACGGGGCTATGGCTACACCTTC. It codes for CASSTFQQGRGYGYTF.

About this clone: Additional DNA sequences in this sample encode the identical CDR3. The genes are TRBV7-3 and TRBJ2-3, with TRBD1 matching over 10 bases. J was trimmed by 1 base and V by 6 bases; bases with no gene match: 4. The CDR3 is 15 residues long. CDR1 and CDR2 from the germline V gene are SGHTA and FQGTGA. For the CDR3, the DNA is TGTGCCAGCAGTTCAGGGACAGGGGGCACAGATACGCAGTATTTT. The encoded protein is CASSSGTGGTDTQYF.